The clone carrying this TCR beta chain was seen at least ten times. These data are taken from a study of blood T cell repertoires in COVID-19. In the original workflow: Reference gene primer amplification yielded estimated nucleated cell counts. Assay: immunoSEQ multiplex PCR; the TCRdb copy retains only in-frame clones and omits some. V, J and clone size derive from that table, while D and trimming were established from the DNA sequence. The sample shows under 250,000 clones, about 90% of them seen only once. CDR1 DFQATT and CDR2 SNEGSKA come from the germline V gene (reference sequence). The CDR3 has 17 amino acids. V gave up 3 bases and J gave up 0 bases, with 19 bases separating them.

This TCR derives from a man under 40 with acute or convalescent COVID-19. Sequences were obtained from peripheral blood. V gene TRBV20-1 combines with J gene TRBJ2-3; D ambiguous. The CDR3 DNA is TGCAGTGCTAGTATCTTCGCACTTAACTTCAGCACAGATACGCAGTATTTT. Translating it yields CSASIFALNFSTDTQYF.